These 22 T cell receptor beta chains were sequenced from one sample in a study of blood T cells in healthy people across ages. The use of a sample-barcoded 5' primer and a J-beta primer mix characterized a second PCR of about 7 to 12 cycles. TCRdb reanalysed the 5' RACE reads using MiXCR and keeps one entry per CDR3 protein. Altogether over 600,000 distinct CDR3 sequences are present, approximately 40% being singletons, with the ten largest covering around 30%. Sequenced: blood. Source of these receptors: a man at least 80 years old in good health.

This CDR3 reads CASSVRQSTEAFF. For the CDR3, the DNA is TGTGCCAGCAGCGTTAGACAGAGCACTGAAGCTTTCTTT. The J gene is TRBJ1-1, the V gene TRBV3-1; weak D call: TRBD1 (5 bases). V gave up 5 bases and J gave up 4 bases, with 11 bases separating them. Germline V gene lookup returns CDR1 LGHDT and CDR2 YNNKEL (reference sequence). The CDR3 consists of 13 residues.

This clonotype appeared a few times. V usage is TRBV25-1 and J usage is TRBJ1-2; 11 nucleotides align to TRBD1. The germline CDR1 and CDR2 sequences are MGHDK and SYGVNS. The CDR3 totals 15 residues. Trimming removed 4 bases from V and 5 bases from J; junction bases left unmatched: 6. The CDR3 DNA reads TGTGCCAGCAGTGCCTGGGACAGGGGGAATTATGGCTACACCTTC. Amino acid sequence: CASSAWDRGNYGYTF.

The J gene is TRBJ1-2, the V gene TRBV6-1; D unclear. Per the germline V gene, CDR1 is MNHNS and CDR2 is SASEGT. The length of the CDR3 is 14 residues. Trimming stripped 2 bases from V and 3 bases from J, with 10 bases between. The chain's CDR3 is CASSENGRYYGYTF. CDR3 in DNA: TGTGCCAGCAGTGAAAACGGACGGTACTATGGCTACACCTTC.

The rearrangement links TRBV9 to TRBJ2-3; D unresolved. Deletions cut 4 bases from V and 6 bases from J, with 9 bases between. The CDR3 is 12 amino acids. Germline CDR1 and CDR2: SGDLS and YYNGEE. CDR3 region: CASSSPRDTQYF. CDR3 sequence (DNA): TGTGCCAGCAGCTCGCCCCGGGATACGCAGTATTTT.

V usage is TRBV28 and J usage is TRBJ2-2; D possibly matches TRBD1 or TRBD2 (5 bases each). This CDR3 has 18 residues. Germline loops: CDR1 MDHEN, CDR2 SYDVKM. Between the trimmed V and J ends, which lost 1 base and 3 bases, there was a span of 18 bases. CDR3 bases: TGTGCCAGCAGTTTATACCAAGCCCCGGGACGATACACCGGGGAGCTGTTTTTT. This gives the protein CASSLYQAPGRYTGELFF.

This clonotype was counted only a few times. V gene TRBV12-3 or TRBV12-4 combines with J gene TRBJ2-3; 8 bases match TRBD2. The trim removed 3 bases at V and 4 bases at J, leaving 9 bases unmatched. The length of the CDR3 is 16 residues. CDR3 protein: CASSFVAGGFADTQYF. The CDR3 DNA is TGTGCCAGCAGTTTCGTCGCGGGGGGTTTCGCAGATACGCAGTATTTT.

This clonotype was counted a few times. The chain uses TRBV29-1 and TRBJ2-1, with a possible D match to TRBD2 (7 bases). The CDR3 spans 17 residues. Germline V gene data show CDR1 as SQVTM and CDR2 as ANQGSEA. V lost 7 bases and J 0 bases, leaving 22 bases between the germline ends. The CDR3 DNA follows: TGCAGCGCTGGGGGGGCGCGTCCCTCAGGCTCCTACAATGAGCAGTTCTTC. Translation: CSAGGARPSGSYNEQFF.

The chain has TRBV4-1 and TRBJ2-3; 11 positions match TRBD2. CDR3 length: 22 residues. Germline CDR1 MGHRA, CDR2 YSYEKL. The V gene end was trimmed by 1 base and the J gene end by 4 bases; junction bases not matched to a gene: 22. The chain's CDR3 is CASSQGAGRLAGGLEEPDTQYF. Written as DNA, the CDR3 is TGCGCCAGCAGCCAAGGTGCGGGGCGTCTAGCGGGAGGCCTAGAGGAGCCAGATACGCAGTATTTT.

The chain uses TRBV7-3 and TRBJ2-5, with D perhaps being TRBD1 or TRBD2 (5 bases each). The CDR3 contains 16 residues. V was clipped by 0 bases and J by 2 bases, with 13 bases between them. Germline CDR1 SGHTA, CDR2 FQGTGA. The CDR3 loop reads CASSLTAGGWQETQYF. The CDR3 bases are TGTGCCAGCAGCTTAACGGCTGGGGGTTGGCAAGAGACCCAGTACTTC. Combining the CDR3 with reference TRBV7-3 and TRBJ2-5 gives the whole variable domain GAGVSQTPSNKVTEKGKYVELRCDPISGHTALYWYRQSLGQGPEFLIYFQGTGAADDSGLPNDRFFAVRPEGSVSTLKIQRTERGDSAVYLCASSLTAGGWQETQYFGPGTRLLVL.

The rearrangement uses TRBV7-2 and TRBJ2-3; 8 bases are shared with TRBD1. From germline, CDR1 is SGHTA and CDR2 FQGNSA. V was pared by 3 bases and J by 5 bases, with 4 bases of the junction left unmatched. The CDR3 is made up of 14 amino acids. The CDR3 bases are TGTGCCAGCAGCTTTCAGGGGGCGATAGATACGCAGTATTTT. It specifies CASSFQGAIDTQYF. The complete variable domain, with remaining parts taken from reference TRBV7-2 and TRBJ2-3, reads GAGVSQSPSNKVTEKGKDVELRCDPISGHTALYWYRQSLGQGLEFLIYFQGNSAPDKSGLPSDRFSAERTGGSVSTLTIQRTQQEDSAVYLCASSFQGAIDTQYFGPGTRLTVL.

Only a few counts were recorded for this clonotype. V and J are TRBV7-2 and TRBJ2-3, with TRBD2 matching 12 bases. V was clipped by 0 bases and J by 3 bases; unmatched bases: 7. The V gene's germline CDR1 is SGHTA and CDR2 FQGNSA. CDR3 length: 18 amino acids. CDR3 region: CASSLAASGGAATDTQYF. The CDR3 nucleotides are TGTGCCAGCAGCTTAGCAGCTAGCGGGGGGGCCGCGACAGATACGCAGTATTTT.

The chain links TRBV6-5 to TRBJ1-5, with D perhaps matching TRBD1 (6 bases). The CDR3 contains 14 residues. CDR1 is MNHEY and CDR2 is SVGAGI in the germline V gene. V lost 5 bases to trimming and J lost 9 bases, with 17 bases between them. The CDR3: CASSAEQGLRPQHF. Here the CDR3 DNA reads TGTGCCAGCAGTGCGGAGCAGGGGCTACGGCCCCAGCATTTT.

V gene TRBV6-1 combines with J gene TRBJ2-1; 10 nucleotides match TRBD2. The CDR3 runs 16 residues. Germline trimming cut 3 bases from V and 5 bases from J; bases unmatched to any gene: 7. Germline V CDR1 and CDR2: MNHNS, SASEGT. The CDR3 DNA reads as TGTGCCAGCAGTGAGTTTATCGGACTAGCGGACAATGAGCAGTTCTTC. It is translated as CASSEFIGLADNEQFF.

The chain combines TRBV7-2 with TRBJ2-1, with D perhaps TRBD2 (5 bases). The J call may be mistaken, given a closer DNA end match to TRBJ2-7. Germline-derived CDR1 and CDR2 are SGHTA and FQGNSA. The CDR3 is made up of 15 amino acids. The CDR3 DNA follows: TGTGCCAGCAGCTCGAGGGTCGGACTCTACAATGAGCAGTACTTC. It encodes CASSSRVGLYNEQYF.

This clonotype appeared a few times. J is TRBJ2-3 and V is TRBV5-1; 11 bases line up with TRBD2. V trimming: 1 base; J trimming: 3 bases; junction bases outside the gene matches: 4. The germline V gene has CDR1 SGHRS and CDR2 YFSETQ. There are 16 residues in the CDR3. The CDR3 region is CASSLYTSGRTDTQYF. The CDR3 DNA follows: TGCGCCAGCAGCTTGTACACTAGCGGGAGAACAGATACGCAGTATTTT.

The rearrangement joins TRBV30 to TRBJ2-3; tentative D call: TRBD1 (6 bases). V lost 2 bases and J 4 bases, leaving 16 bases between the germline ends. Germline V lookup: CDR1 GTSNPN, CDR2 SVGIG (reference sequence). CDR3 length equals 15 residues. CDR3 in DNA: TGTGCCTGGAGTAAAGGCAGGGGATTCCCAGATACGCAGTATTTT. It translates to CAWSKGRGFPDTQYF.

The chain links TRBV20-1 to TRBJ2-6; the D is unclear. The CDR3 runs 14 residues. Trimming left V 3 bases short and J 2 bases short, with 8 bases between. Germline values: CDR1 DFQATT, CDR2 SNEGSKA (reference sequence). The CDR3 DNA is TGCAGTGCTAGGGATGGGGCTGGGGCCAACGTCCTGACTTTC. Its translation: CSARDGAGANVLTF.

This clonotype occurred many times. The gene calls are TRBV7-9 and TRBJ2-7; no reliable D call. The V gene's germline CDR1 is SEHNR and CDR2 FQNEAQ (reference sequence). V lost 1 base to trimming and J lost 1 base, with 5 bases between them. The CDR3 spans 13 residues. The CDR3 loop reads CASSLGESYEQYF. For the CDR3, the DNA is TGTGCCAGCAGCTTAGGAGAGTCCTACGAGCAGTACTTC.

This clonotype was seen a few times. The CDR3 DNA follows: TGCGCCAGCAGCCAAAGGACAGGGAACGAGCAGTACTTC. The encoded protein is CASSQRTGNEQYF. The chain joins TRBV4-3 to TRBJ2-7, with 8 nucleotides matching TRBD1. Germline loops: CDR1 LGHNA, CDR2 YSLEER. This CDR3 is 13 amino acids long. V shed 2 bases and J 5 bases; nucleotides not matched to a gene: 2.

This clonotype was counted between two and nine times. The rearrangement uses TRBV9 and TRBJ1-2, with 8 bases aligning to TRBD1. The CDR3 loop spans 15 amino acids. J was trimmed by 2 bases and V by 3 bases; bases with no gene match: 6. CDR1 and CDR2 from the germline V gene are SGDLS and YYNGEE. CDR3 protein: CASSAQGAVNYGYTF. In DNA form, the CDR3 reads TGTGCCAGCAGCGCCCAGGGGGCCGTAAACTATGGCTACACCTTC.

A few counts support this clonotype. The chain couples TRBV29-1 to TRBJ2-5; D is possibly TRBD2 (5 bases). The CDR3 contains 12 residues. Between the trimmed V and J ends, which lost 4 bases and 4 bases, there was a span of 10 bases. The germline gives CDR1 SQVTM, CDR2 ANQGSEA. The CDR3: CSVVRDTETQYF. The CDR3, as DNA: TGCAGCGTTGTTCGGGATACAGAGACCCAGTACTTC.

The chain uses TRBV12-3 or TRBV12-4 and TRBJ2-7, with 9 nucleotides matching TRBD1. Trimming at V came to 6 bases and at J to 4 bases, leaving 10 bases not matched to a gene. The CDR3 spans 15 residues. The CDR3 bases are TGTGCCAGCAGCTCACAGGGGGCGTTAACATACGAGCAGTACTTC. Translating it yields CASSSQGALTYEQYF.